Presented here are 3 T cell receptor beta chains from one specimen sequenced in a study of T cells in Graves' hyperthyroidism and ophthalmopathy. Amplification yielded TCR beta CDR3 regions, with RNA transcripts as the source. HTBI primers drove first-round RT-PCR of the TCR CDR3. TCRdb ran MiXCR on the multiplex PCR reads and lists one entry per CDR3 protein. The table has 250,000 or so distinct CDR3 sequences, about 14% seen once. The sequenced material came from blood. Every receptor here comes from a woman aged 40-49 years with Graves' hyperthyroidism that later progressed to Graves' ophthalmopathy.

This clonotype was found once. Possible read error: a much larger clone is one base away. The chain carries TRBV2 and TRBJ2-7, with TRBD1 identical over 8 bases. CDR1 SNHLY and CDR2 FYNNEI come from the germline V gene. CDR3 size: 13 residues. CDR3 DNA sequence: TGTGTCAGCAGCCCGGACAGGGCCTACGAGCAGTACTTC. Amino acids: CVSSPDRAYEQYF.

The rearrangement links TRBV11-2 to TRBJ2-7, with D tentatively TRBD1 (5 bases). The germline V gene encodes CDR1 SGHAT and CDR2 FQNNGV. The CDR3 runs to 15 residues. V was cut by 2 bases and J by 6 bases, with 17 bases left in between. The CDR3 here is CASSLKARTHSEQYF. CDR3 nucleotide sequence: TGTGCCAGCAGCTTAAAGGCCCGGACACACTCCGAGCAGTACTTC.

This clonotype was seen many times. This chain uses TRBV2 with TRBJ2-5; D is possibly TRBD2 (6 bases). Between the trimmed V and J ends, which lost 4 bases and 4 bases, there was a span of 16 bases. Germline V gene data show CDR1 as SNHLY and CDR2 as FYNNEI. This CDR3 is built from 15 residues. CDR3 DNA: TGTGCCAGCAGTGTGGAGGGGAGTTCGGTAGAGACCCAGTACTTC. It is translated as CASSVEGSSVETQYF.